This T cell receptor beta chain emerged from a study of vaccination and CD4 T cells after COVID-19. This clonotype was seen only a few times. Its target is unknown. The Oncomine TCR Beta short-read assay was applied to DNA of cultured CD4+ T cells. TCRdb re-analysed the PCR reads in MiXCR, keeping a single row per CDR3 protein. The profile shows about 14,000 distinct CDR3 sequences, 58% of them singletons. CDR1 and CDR2 from the germline V gene are SNHLY and FYNNEI. The CDR3 covers 13 residues. V was shortened by 5 bases and J by 4 bases, with 11 bases between the two germline ends. Treatment: approximately 9-day PBMC culture with coronavirus spike peptide pools or control peptides (ViraFEST assay).

The clonotype was recovered from a human donor with COVID-19. The specimen comprised cultured CD4+ T cells from blood, sampled after SARS-CoV-2 vaccination. The rearrangement uses TRBV2 and TRBJ2-5; tentative D call: TRBD2 (6 bases). CDR3 amino acids: CASSFAGLETQYF. The CDR3 DNA reads TGTGCCAGCAGTTTCGCGGGGCTAGAGACCCAGTACTTC.